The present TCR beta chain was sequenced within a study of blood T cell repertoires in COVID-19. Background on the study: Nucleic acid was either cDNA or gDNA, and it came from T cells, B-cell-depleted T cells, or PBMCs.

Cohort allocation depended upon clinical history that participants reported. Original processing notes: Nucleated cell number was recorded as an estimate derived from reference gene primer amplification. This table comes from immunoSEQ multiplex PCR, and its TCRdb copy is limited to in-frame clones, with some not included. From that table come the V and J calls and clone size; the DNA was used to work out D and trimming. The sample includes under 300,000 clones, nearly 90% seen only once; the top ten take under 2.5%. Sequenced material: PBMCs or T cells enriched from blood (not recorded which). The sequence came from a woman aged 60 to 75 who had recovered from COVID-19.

This CDR3 reads CASSLARGRVHQPQHF. The CDR3 nucleotides read TGTGCCAGCAGCTTGGCCAGGGGGCGGGTGCATCAGCCCCAGCATTTT. This chain links TRBV5-8 with TRBJ1-5; 8 nucleotides align to TRBD1. The V gene's germline CDR1 is SGHTS and CDR2 YDEGEE. The junction had 7 bases not matched to a gene; V was cut back by 0 bases and J by 5 bases. The CDR3 runs 16 residues.